This T cell receptor (beta chain) was identified during a study of blood T cell repertoires in COVID-19 (dated by TCRdb to about 2020). Context from the whole study: Collaborator samples came from the United States, Italy and Spain and covered acute and convalescent phases of COVID-19. The material from the prospective study consisted of cDNA or gDNA derived from T cells, B-cell-depleted T cells, or PBMCs. Subjects who had been exposed to COVID-19, were actively infected with it, or had recovered from it provided the deeply sampled blood TCRbeta repertoires that made up the dataset. A freely available public database, intended as a resource for researchers studying the immune response to SARS-CoV-2, is where the repertoires were released. The samples were drawn from two sources: the first 160 participants of the ongoing ImmuneRACE study, and about 1,300 subjects contributed by 6 global collaborators. Sample metadata almost always included a de-identified subject ID, COVID-19 status, age in years and sex. Where HLA class I and class II types were available, the types were taken from metadata supplied by the sample provider, not from assay-based typing.

TCRbeta CDR3 regions were amplified from genomic DNA using the immunoSEQ Assay, a bias-controlled multiplex PCR. On the authors' methods: Nucleated cell counts per sample were estimated from amplification of reference gene primers within the assay. To quantify the absolute abundance of each unique TCRbeta CDR3 rearrangement, sequence reads were collapsed and filtered. For each sample, productive Simpson clonality was calculated as the square root of Simpson's diversity index over productive rearrangements. TCRdb's version of the immuneACCESS table is confined to in-frame rearrangements and falls short of the full clone set. An unresolved V gene accounts for under half of the shortfall where checked; the remainder is of unknown origin. That table gives V, J and clone size, and the DNA gave D and trimming. The sample data list about 190,000 clones, and 70% to 90% of these were observed just once. The leading ten clones occupy about 6.6% of the sample.

Samples from volunteer blood donors who had recovered from COVID-19 were contributed by a second Seattle source. Collaborating institutions collected whole blood in K2EDTA tubes following their own protocols. For TCRbeta analysis, collaborators shipped samples as frozen whole blood, isolated PBMCs, or DNA extracted from either of those sample types. What the work shows at the level of the full study, not this receptor alone: The quantity of clinical and demographic metadata differed by source and by participant and was supplied without curation.

Details on this clone: Its binding antigen is unknown. No much larger clone exists at a distance of one base, and base qualities are not known.

The CDR3 goes from the cysteine to the phenylalanine over 13 residues. Solely the CDR3 DNA is kept, with 39 bases framed from the first base. The germline V gene sets CDR1 to KGHDR and CDR2 to SFDVKD. At the junction V is shortened by 3 bases and J by 7 bases; bases outside the gene matches: 1. Specimen: peripheral blood. This clonotype was sampled from a woman between 40 and 55 years old who had recovered from COVID-19. The chain is encoded by TRBV24-1 joined to TRBJ2-1; 8 bases in the middle match TRBD2. The DNA sequence follows: TGTGCCACCAGTGATGGCGGGAGGAATGAGCAGTTCTTC. The translation is CATSDGGRNEQFF.